Below are 15 T cell receptor beta chains sequenced from a single sample in a study of blood T cells in healthy people across ages. It was with a sample-barcoded 5' primer and a J-beta primer mix that a second PCR of roughly 6 to 11 cycles was run. TCRdb called the 5' RACE reads again in MiXCR, with one record for every CDR3 protein. The profile shows more than 1,000,000 distinct CDR3 sequences, about 25% of them singletons. Separately, the same data were catalogued under a study of T cells of mothers and their children.

What was sequenced was blood. These receptors all stem from a girl aged 2-10 years in good health.

This chain joins TRBV20-1 and TRBJ2-1; D gene ambiguous. In germline, CDR1 is DFQATT, CDR2 SNEGSKA (reference sequence). Trimming shortened V by 5 bases and J by 4 bases, and 6 bases separated the two germline ends. The CDR3 contains 11 residues. In DNA form, the CDR3 reads TGCAGTGCTGTAAGGTACAATGAGCAGTTCTTC. It specifies CSAVRYNEQFF.

This clonotype occurred a few times. The V and J genes are TRBV19 and TRBJ2-1; TRBD2 aligns across 12 bases. CDR1 and CDR2 (germline): LNHDA, SQIVND (reference sequence). The CDR3 has 15 residues. Germline trimming cut 1 base from V and 7 bases from J; bases unmatched to any gene: 2. CDR3 in amino acids: CASSIGTSGANEQFF. CDR3 nucleotides: TGTGCCAGTAGTATAGGGACTAGCGGGGCGAATGAGCAGTTCTTC.

This clonotype was counted between two and nine times. The V gene is TRBV27, the J gene TRBJ1-4; TRBD1 might be the D (5 bases). The V gene's germline CDR1 is MNHEY and CDR2 SMNVEV (reference sequence). The CDR3 extends over 16 amino acids. Trimming removed 4 bases at V and 3 bases at J, with 15 bases between. The CDR3 DNA sequence: TGTGCCAGCAGTTCGGGACTCTGGTACCCTAATGAAAAACTGTTTTTT. Amino acid sequence: CASSSGLWYPNEKLFF. The variable domain in full, with the rest retrieved from reference TRBV27 and TRBJ1-4, is EAQVTQNPRYLITVTGKKLTVTCSQNMNHEYMSWYRQDPGLGLRQIYYSMNVEVTDKGDVPEGYKVSRKEKRNFPLILESPSPNQTSLYFCASSSGLWYPNEKLFFGSGTQLSVL.

This chain links TRBV20-1 with TRBJ1-3; D may be TRBD1 (5 bases). Germline V gene sequence: CDR1 DFQATT, CDR2 SNEGSKA (reference sequence). This CDR3 spans 13 amino acids. Trimming stripped 3 bases from V and 4 bases from J, with 10 bases between. In DNA form, the CDR3 reads TGCAGTGCTAGCGCAGGGAGGGGAAACACCATATATTTT. This codes for CSASAGRGNTIYF.

The V and J genes are TRBV14 and TRBJ2-5, with TRBD1 matching 7 bases. The DNA end lines up better with TRBJ2-1; the J call may be wrong. From germline, CDR1 is SGHDN and CDR2 FVKESK. The CDR3 length is 15 residues. The CDR3, as DNA: TGTGCCAGCAGCCAAGAGGAGACAGGGCGAAATGAGCAGTTCTTC. It is translated as CASSQEETGRNEQFF.

The gene calls are TRBV4-3 and TRBJ2-3, with D tentatively TRBD1 (7 bases). This CDR3 comprises 17 residues. Germline V gives CDR1 LGHNA, CDR2 YSLEER. V was trimmed by 0 bases and J by 5 bases, leaving 18 bases between them. DNA for the CDR3: TGCGCCAGCAGCCAAGATCCGTGGAGGGGGCAGGTAGATACGCAGTATTTT. It codes for CASSQDPWRGQVDTQYF.

This clonotype was counted between two and nine times. V usage is TRBV6-5 and J usage is TRBJ2-7; D uncertain. The germline gives CDR1 MNHEY, CDR2 SVGAGI. The CDR3 contains 13 residues. Trimming took off 0 bases at V and 4 bases at J, with 7 bases between the two ends. The chain's CDR3 is CASSYSFAYEQYF. CDR3 bases: TGTGCCAGCAGTTACTCGTTCGCTTACGAGCAGTACTTC.

The chain is built from TRBV21-1 and TRBJ2-5; the table gives TRBD1 as D, unverified against the DNA. TRBV21-1 is deemed a pseudogene. This CDR3 comprises 17 residues. The CDR3 region is CASSPRRRDRGQETQYF. DNA of the CDR3: TGTGCCAGCAGCCCCCGACGCCGGGACAGGGGGCAAGAGACCCAGTACTTC.

This clonotype was detected a few times. Germline and junction disagree at one end, which may indicate a read error. The chain recombines TRBV29-1 with TRBJ2-5, with D perhaps matching TRBD1 (5 bases). CDR1 and CDR2 from the germline V gene are SQVTM and ANQGSEA. The CDR3 is made up of 11 amino acids. This CDR3 is CSVEDQGMGFF. In nucleotides, the CDR3 is TGCAGCGTTGAAGACCAGGGAATGGGGTTCTTC. The full variable domain, rest sourced from reference TRBV29-1 and TRBJ2-5, is SAVISQKPSRDICQRGTSLTIQCQVDSQVTMMFWYRQQPGQSLTLIATANQGSEATYESGFVIDKFPISRPNLTFSTLTVSNMSPEDSSIYLCSVEDQGMGFFGPGTRLLVL.

This chain uses TRBV10-3 with TRBJ2-5, with D unclear. The CDR3 contains 13 residues. V dropped 4 bases and J dropped 5 bases, with 11 bases sitting between them. Germline CDR1 and CDR2: ENHRY and SYGVKD. CDR3 in DNA: TGTGCCATCAGTGTGGGCAATTGGGAGACCCAGTACTTC. Amino acid sequence: CAISVGNWETQYF.

This clonotype appeared a few times. The gene calls are TRBV29-1 and TRBJ2-1, with TRBD2 identical over 10 bases. V lost 6 bases, J lost 4 bases, and 3 bases stayed unmatched. CDR1 and CDR2 (germline): SQVTM, ANQGSEA. The CDR3 is 13 residues long. CDR3 nucleotide sequence: TGCAGCGTCGAGCGGGAGGGTTACAATGAGCAGTTCTTC. It is translated as CSVEREGYNEQFF.

The rearrangement joins TRBV20-1 to TRBJ2-3; D remains ambiguous. V was clipped by 6 bases and J by 6 bases, with 19 bases between them. This CDR3 comprises 14 residues. Germline CDR1 DFQATT, CDR2 SNEGSKA (reference sequence). CDR3 loop: CSATSRGGRDTQYF. The CDR3 DNA is TGCAGTGCCACGTCTCGCGGCGGCCGGGATACGCAGTATTTT.

Notes on this clonotype: Since no conserved phenylalanine or tryptophan closes the CDR3, a read error is the likely cause. The V call is TRBV5-1, the J call TRBJ2-3; D remains ambiguous. Trimming removed 5 bases from V and 3 bases from J, with 4 bases in between. The CDR3 totals 11 residues. CDR1 and CDR2 (germline): SGHRS, YFSETQ. The CDR3: CASRGTDTQYS. CDR3 sequence (DNA): TGCGCCAGCAGAGGAACAGATACGCAGTATTCT.

The J gene is TRBJ2-1, the V gene TRBV2; TRBD1 is a possible D gene (5 bases). The CDR3 has 15 amino acids. The germline V gene encodes CDR1 SNHLY and CDR2 FYNNEI. Trimming removed 8 bases at V and 2 bases at J, with 16 bases between. The CDR3 region has the DNA TGTGCCAGCGAAGGGGTCGTAACTCCCTACAATGAGCAGTTCTTC. This codes for CASEGVVTPYNEQFF.

The chain recombines TRBV20-1 with TRBJ2-3, with a tentative D call TRBD2 (5 bases). Looked up from germline, CDR1 is DFQATT and CDR2 is SNEGSKA (reference sequence). V was trimmed by 5 bases and J by 3 bases, leaving 9 bases between them. This CDR3 contains 12 residues. Here the CDR3 reads CSALRTTDTQYF. The CDR3 bases are TGCAGTGCTTTGCGGACTACAGATACGCAGTATTTT.